What follows are 20 T cell receptor beta chains derived from one specimen sequenced in a study of T cell responses to AZD1222 COVID-19 vaccine. Clones were sequenced by immunoSEQ multiplex PCR, and TCRdb holds only the in-frame ones, with some missing. The table includes 200,000 or so clones, about 90% detected once. Sequencing used peripheral blood, obtained on day 0 of AZD1222 vaccination. The receptors come from an adult in good health.

The chain employs TRBV5-5 and TRBJ1-4; D not resolved. With 1 base removed from V and 8 bases from J, the gap between germline ends came to 12 bases. The germline CDR1 and CDR2 sequences are SGHKS and YYEKEE (reference sequence). The CDR3 sequence is 14 residues long. The CDR3: CASSLKGLEEKLFF. CDR3 nucleotides: TGTGCCAGCAGCTTGAAAGGGTTGGAGGAAAAACTGTTTTTT.

This clone was seen only once. The chain couples TRBV7-9 to TRBJ2-5, with 10 bases lining up with TRBD2. V shed 1 base, J shed 9 bases, and the junction held 11 bases outside the gene matches. CDR3 length equals 16 residues. Germline V CDR1 and CDR2: SEHNR, FQNEAQ (reference sequence). Written as DNA, the CDR3 is TGTGCCAGCAGCTTAGGTCCTAGCGGGGGCCAAAGGGCCCAGTACTTC. Protein sequence: CASSLGPSGGQRAQYF.

This clone was seen a single time. This rearrangement joins TRBV18 to TRBJ2-2, with 7 bases lining up with TRBD1. The V segment lost 3 bases and the J segment 0 bases; nucleotides outside the gene matches: 4. From germline, CDR1 is KGHSH and CDR2 LQKENI. CDR3 length: 16 residues. The CDR3 sequence: CASSPWDSSNTGELFF. CDR3 nucleotides: TGTGCCAGCTCACCTTGGGACAGCTCGAACACCGGGGAGCTGTTTTTT.

This clone came up a few times. The sample contains more than one DNA sequence encoding this CDR3. The chain recombines TRBV18 with TRBJ2-7; D is undetermined. The V gene's germline CDR1 is KGHSH and CDR2 LQKENI. The ends were cut back, 2 bases at V and 4 bases at J, with 3 bases in the middle. This CDR3 has 11 residues. The CDR3 sequence is CASSPGYEQYF. As DNA, the CDR3 is TGTGCCAGCTCACCAGGGTACGAGCAGTACTTC.

The rearrangement uses TRBV28 and TRBJ1-2, with D possibly matching TRBD1 (5 bases). Trimming removed 4 bases from V and 3 bases from J, with 15 bases in between. Germline V gene data show CDR1 as MDHEN and CDR2 as SYDVKM. This CDR3 region has 15 residues. The CDR3 DNA follows: TGTGCCAGCAGTTCTCCCCGTGGGGCTCACTATGGCTACACCTTC. Its protein product is CASSSPRGAHYGYTF.

This chain links TRBV18 with TRBJ1-6; D uncertain. CDR3 length: 17 amino acids. From germline, CDR1 is KGHSH and CDR2 LQKENI. The V gene lost 3 bases and the J gene lost 0 bases, with 12 bases spanning the gap. The CDR3 protein is CASSPKGGSSYNSPLHF. The CDR3 DNA is TGTGCCAGCTCACCCAAGGGCGGAAGCTCCTATAATTCACCCCTCCACTTT. Filled out from reference TRBV18 and TRBJ1-6, the complete variable domain reads NAGVMQNPRHLVRRRGQEARLRCSPMKGHSHVYWYRQLPEEGLKFMVYLQKENIIDESGMPKERFSAEFPKEGPSILRIQQVVRGDSAAYFCASSPKGGSSYNSPLHFGNGTRLTVT.

The chain has TRBV27 and TRBJ2-1; 10 bases align to TRBD2. V lost 5 bases and J lost 8; bases outside the gene matches: 6. The V gene's germline CDR1 is MNHEY and CDR2 SMNVEV (reference sequence). CDR3 size: 14 residues. The CDR3 bases are TGTGCCAGCAGTAGTACTAGCGGGGTACATGAGCAGTTCTTC. This translates into CASSSTSGVHEQFF.

This chain links TRBV29-1 with TRBJ1-3; 7 positions match TRBD1. From germline, CDR1 is SQVTM and CDR2 ANQGSEA. The length of the CDR3 is 15 residues. Trimming took 7 bases from V and 0 from J; bases not matched to a gene: 9. The CDR3 here is CSASPGQSSGNTIYF. The CDR3 DNA reads as TGCAGCGCTTCCCCGGGACAGAGCTCTGGAAACACCATATATTTT. Using reference TRBV29-1 and TRBJ1-3 for the parts outside the CDR3, the full variable domain is SAVISQKPSRDICQRGTSLTIQCQVDSQVTMMFWYRQQPGQSLTLIATANQGSEATYESGFVIDKFPISRPNLTFSTLTVSNMSPEDSSIYLCSASPGQSSGNTIYFGEGSWLTVV.

The genes are TRBV2 and TRBJ1-2; no definite D call. V lost 6 bases to trimming and J lost 4 bases, with 12 bases between them. Germline CDR1 and CDR2: SNHLY and FYNNEI. The CDR3 extends over 13 amino acids. The CDR3 nucleotides read TGTGCCAGCAGGGTTGTCGGACCCTATGGCTACACCTTC. Protein product: CASRVVGPYGYTF.

V is TRBV11-2 and J is TRBJ1-2; D gene unclear. CDR3 length: 13 amino acids. Trimming removed 5 bases at V and 6 bases at J, with 13 bases between. From germline, CDR1 is SGHAT and CDR2 FQNNGV. CDR3 sequence (DNA): TGTGCCAGCAGCCTGATGTCGGGAAATGGCTACACCTTC. Translation: CASSLMSGNGYTF.

Only a few counts were recorded for this clone. The rearrangement links TRBV5-1 to TRBJ2-3, with a weak D call TRBD2 (6 bases). The germline V gene encodes CDR1 SGHRS and CDR2 YFSETQ. Trimming cost V 2 bases and J 5 bases, with 9 bases left between them. CDR3 size: 13 residues. The CDR3 region has the DNA TGCGCCAGCAGCTTCCCGGGGGAAGATACGCAGTATTTT. Amino acids: CASSFPGEDTQYF.

The chain employs TRBV4-2 and TRBJ2-5; perhaps TRBD1 as D (5 bases). V was trimmed by 0 bases and J by 4 bases, leaving 12 bases between them. CDR3 length: 15 amino acids. Germline values: CDR1 LGHNA, CDR2 YNFKEQ. The CDR3 region is CASSQEGQGRETQYF. CDR3 in DNA: TGTGCCAGCAGCCAAGAGGGGCAGGGCAGAGAGACCCAGTACTTC.

The gene calls are TRBV10-1 and TRBJ1-2, with 8 nucleotides matching TRBD1. This CDR3 is 14 amino acids long. Trimming at V came to 2 bases and at J to 4 bases, leaving 3 bases not matched to a gene. Germline lookup yields CDR1 WNHNN and CDR2 SYGVQD (reference sequence). CDR3 sequence: CASSEGQGGYGYTF. For the CDR3, the DNA is TGCGCCAGCAGTGAGGGACAGGGCGGCTATGGCTACACCTTC.

CDR3 loop: CASSFQGHYEQYF. In DNA, the CDR3 is TGCGCCAGCAGCTTTCAAGGGCACTACGAGCAGTACTTC. The rearrangement uses TRBV5-1 and TRBJ2-7; the D is unclear. CDR3 size: 13 residues. Germline V CDR1 and CDR2: SGHRS, YFSETQ. The ends were cut back, 2 bases at V and 3 bases at J, with 9 bases in the middle.

The V call is TRBV15, the J call TRBJ1-2, with unresolved D. The CDR3 runs 16 residues. Germline V lookup: CDR1 LNHNV, CDR2 YYDKDF (reference sequence). The germline V and J ends were trimmed by 1 base and 4 bases, with 16 bases remaining between them. CDR3 residues: CATSRGVGPTLYGYTF. The CDR3 coding sequence is TGTGCCACCAGCAGAGGGGTAGGACCGACCCTCTATGGCTACACCTTC.

This chain links TRBV7-2 with TRBJ1-3; maybe TRBD1 (5 bases). Trimming removed 5 bases from V and 0 bases from J, with 11 bases in between. Per germline, CDR1 SGHTA and CDR2 FQGNSA. The CDR3 spans 15 residues. CDR3 sequence (DNA): TGTGCCAGCAGCGCCGACAGCACCTCTGGAAACACCATATATTTT. Amino acid sequence: CASSADSTSGNTIYF.

V is TRBV10-3 and J is TRBJ2-2; possibly TRBD1 for D (6 bases). The CDR3 has 13 residues. The germline V gene has CDR1 ENHRY and CDR2 SYGVKD. V was clipped by 8 bases and J by 0 bases, with 7 bases between them. In nucleotides, the CDR3 is TGTGCCATCCGGACAGCGAACACCGGGGAGCTGTTTTTT. Protein product: CAIRTANTGELFF.

The chain is built from TRBV12-3 or TRBV12-4 and TRBJ2-7; D is perhaps TRBD1 or TRBD2 (5 bases each). V was trimmed by 5 bases and J by 6 bases, leaving 14 bases between them. The CDR3 covers 13 residues. The CDR3 DNA is TGTGCCAGCAGTCCTAGGGGAGTCGGCGAGCAGTACTTC. Its translation: CASSPRGVGEQYF.

V usage is TRBV28 and J usage is TRBJ1-5; weak D call: TRBD1 (6 bases). V gave up 5 bases and J gave up 6 bases, with 14 bases separating them. The CDR3 loop spans 14 amino acids. Germline CDR1 is MDHEN and CDR2 is SYDVKM. The CDR3 sequence: CASSTNRDSQPQHF. CDR3 nucleotide sequence: TGTGCCAGCAGTACGAACAGGGACTCTCAGCCCCAGCATTTT. Looking up the rest from reference TRBV28 and TRBJ1-5 gives the full variable domain: DVKVTQSSRYLVKRTGEKVFLECVQDMDHENMFWYRQDPGLGLRLIYFSYDVKMKEKGDIPEGYSVSREKKERFSLILESASTNQTSMYLCASSTNRDSQPQHFGDGTRLSIL.

This clone was observed a few times. The chain is built from TRBV4-1 and TRBJ1-3; perhaps TRBD1 as D (6 bases). The germline V and J ends were trimmed by 0 bases and 7 bases, with 7 bases remaining between them. The CDR3 length is 13 residues. Per germline, CDR1 MGHRA and CDR2 YSYEKL. CDR3 sequence (DNA): TGCGCCAGCAGCCAAGACGGACAGAACACCATATATTTT. Protein: CASSQDGQNTIYF.